The 25 T cell receptor beta chains below come from one sample, sequenced in a study of chronic HIV infection and antiretroviral therapy. MiXCR, applied by TCRdb to the 5' RACE reads, yields one record per CDR3 protein. The repertoire holds about 48,000 distinct CDR3 sequences, with about 19% as singletons. Sequenced: peripheral blood. These receptor sequences come from an adult who had HIV and had not received antiretroviral therapy, or was an uninfected healthy control (not recorded which).

V and J are TRBV11-2 and TRBJ1-1; D is unclear. Germline V gene lookup returns CDR1 SGHAT and CDR2 FQNNGV. V lost 2 bases to trimming and J lost 8 bases, with 12 bases between them. This CDR3 has 13 residues. CDR3 region: CASSLSRQLEAFF. The DNA of the CDR3 is TGTGCCAGCAGCTTATCTAGGCAGTTAGAAGCTTTCTTT.

V gene TRBV20-1 combines with J gene TRBJ2-1, with 8 nucleotides matching TRBD2. Losses at the gene ends were 0 bases for V and 7 bases for J; bases not matched to a gene: 11. In germline, CDR1 is DFQATT, CDR2 SNEGSKA (reference sequence). CDR3 length: 16 amino acids. The CDR3 region has the DNA TGCAGTGCTAGAGATCTCTACAGCGGGAGAATGAATGAGCAGTTCTTC. Protein product: CSARDLYSGRMNEQFF.

This clonotype was found a few times. The chain joins TRBV11-2 to TRBJ1-1, with a possible D match to TRBD1 (6 bases). Trimming removed 8 bases from V and 0 bases from J, with 13 bases in between. CDR3 length: 14 amino acids. Germline CDR1 is SGHAT and CDR2 is FQNNGV. The DNA for the CDR3 is TGTGCCAGCTACAAGACAGGAATGAACACTGAAGCTTTCTTT. This gives the protein CASYKTGMNTEAFF. Full variable domain (remainder filled in from reference TRBV11-2 and TRBJ1-1): EAGVAQSPRYKIIEKRQSVAFWCNPISGHATLYWYQQILGQGPKLLIQFQNNGVVDDSQLPKDRFSAERLKGVDSTLKIQPAKLEDSAVYLCASYKTGMNTEAFFGQGTRLTVV.

This clonotype has just a few counts. The CDR3 reads CASTQALGRYYEQYF. CDR3 bases: TGTGCCAGCACTCAAGCCTTGGGACGGTACTACGAGCAGTACTTC. V and J are TRBV28 and TRBJ2-7; the D call may be TRBD1 or TRBD2 (5 bases each). The germline gives CDR1 MDHEN, CDR2 SYDVKM. This CDR3 is 15 amino acids long. Between the trimmed V and J ends, which lost 7 bases and 3 bases, there was a span of 19 bases.

The chain couples TRBV6-2 or TRBV6-3 to TRBJ1-5; 12 nucleotides align to TRBD1. This CDR3 has 16 amino acids. Germline V gene data show CDR1 as MNHEY and CDR2 as SVGEGT. The V segment lost 5 bases and the J segment 2 bases; nucleotides outside the gene matches: 4. The CDR3 nucleotides read TGTGCCAGCAGTCTGGGACAGGGGGCTGGCAATCAGCCCCAGCATTTT. The encoded protein is CASSLGQGAGNQPQHF.

This chain joins TRBV6-1 and TRBJ1-1, with 8 bases aligning to TRBD1. Germline assignment: CDR1 MNHNS and CDR2 SASEGT. J lost 3 bases, V lost 2 bases, and 14 bases had no gene match. CDR3 length equals 18 residues. In DNA form, the CDR3 reads TGTGCCAGCAGTGAACCCCGGACAGGGCGTCGGTGGGACACTGAAGCTTTCTTT. It is translated as CASSEPRTGRRWDTEAFF.

This clonotype was counted only a few times. This chain connects TRBV3-1 to TRBJ1-1; 7 bases align to TRBD1. Looked up from germline, CDR1 is LGHDT and CDR2 is YNNKEL (reference sequence). With 0 bases clipped from V and 10 bases from J, the junction kept 14 bases outside the gene matches. There are 16 residues in the CDR3. DNA of the CDR3: TGTGCCAGCAGCCAAGAATTGACAGGGCCAGCGGTAAGAGCTTTCTTT. It specifies CASSQELTGPAVRAFF.

This clonotype came up a few times. The rearrangement joins TRBV6-1 to TRBJ2-3; no firm D call. V shed 7 bases and J shed 3 bases, with 11 bases lying between them. The CDR3 consists of 13 residues. CDR1 is MNHNS, CDR2 SASEGT, per germline. The CDR3 DNA is TGTGCCAGCAAAAACGGTGTAACAGATACGCAGTATTTT. Its translation: CASKNGVTDTQYF.

This chain joins TRBV7-2 and TRBJ2-3; 8 bases align to TRBD2. CDR1 is SGHTA, CDR2 FQGNSA, per germline. This CDR3 region has 17 residues. Unmatched junction bases numbered 16, after V lost 5 bases and J lost 6 bases. The CDR3 region is CASSPFLGSGKCDTQYF. The CDR3 region has the DNA TGTGCCAGCAGCCCCTTCCTGGGTAGCGGGAAATGTGATACGCAGTATTTT.

The V call is TRBV4-1, the J call TRBJ2-7; the match to TRBD1 covers 9 bases. Per the germline V gene, CDR1 is MGHRA and CDR2 is YSYEKL. The CDR3 is 15 amino acids. V shed 1 base and J 4 bases; nucleotides not matched to a gene: 5. The CDR3 DNA reads as TGCGCCAGCAGCCAAGGGGACAGGGTTACATACGAGCAGTACTTC. Amino acids: CASSQGDRVTYEQYF.

This clonotype was picked up a small number of times. V is TRBV28 and J is TRBJ2-1; 7 positions match TRBD2. CDR1 and CDR2 from the germline V gene are MDHEN and SYDVKM. V shed 5 bases and J 4 bases; nucleotides not matched to a gene: 8. This CDR3 is 15 amino acids long. This CDR3 is CASSLAEGLYNEQFF. The CDR3 nucleotides are TGTGCCAGCAGTCTAGCGGAGGGGCTATACAATGAGCAGTTCTTC.

A few counts support this clonotype. The chain uses TRBV20-1 and TRBJ2-7; 10 bases line up with TRBD2. The CDR3 covers 13 residues. Germline-derived CDR1 and CDR2 are DFQATT and SNEGSKA (reference sequence). V dropped 6 bases and J dropped 3; count of bases not matched to a gene: 5. This chain's CDR3 is CSATGTSDYEQYF. DNA for the CDR3: TGCAGTGCGACCGGGACTAGCGACTACGAGCAGTACTTC.

The chain employs TRBV27 and TRBJ1-1; a possible D gene is TRBD1 (5 bases). The V end was cut by 3 bases, the J end by 0 bases, with 11 bases between. The germline gives CDR1 MNHEY, CDR2 SMNVEV (reference sequence). CDR3 length equals 15 residues. CDR3 in amino acids: CASSFRAAMNTEAFF. The CDR3 nucleotides read TGTGCCAGCAGTTTCAGGGCAGCTATGAACACTGAAGCTTTCTTT.

V is TRBV29-1 and J is TRBJ1-1; 7 positions match TRBD1. The CDR3 is 14 residues long. V gave up 6 bases and J gave up 2 bases; unmatched junction bases: 9. CDR1 is SQVTM and CDR2 is ANQGSEA in the germline V gene. The chain's CDR3 is CSVRPGQVNTEAFF. The CDR3 DNA follows: TGCAGCGTGCGCCCAGGACAGGTAAACACTGAAGCTTTCTTT. Supplemented by reference TRBV29-1 and TRBJ1-1, the full variable domain reads SAVISQKPSRDICQRGTSLTIQCQVDSQVTMMFWYRQQPGQSLTLIATANQGSEATYESGFVIDKFPISRPNLTFSTLTVSNMSPEDSSIYLCSVRPGQVNTEAFFGQGTRLTVV.

This clonotype was counted only a few times. The rearrangement uses TRBV29-1 and TRBJ2-4; 7 nucleotides line up with TRBD2. Looked up from germline, CDR1 is SQVTM and CDR2 is ANQGSEA. The CDR3 covers 13 residues. J lost 2 bases, V lost 5 bases, and 3 bases had no gene match. CDR3 in DNA: TGCAGCGTTCGCGGGGGAACCAAAAACATTCAGTACTTC. It yields the protein CSVRGGTKNIQYF. Complete variable domain (other parts from reference TRBV29-1 and TRBJ2-4): SAVISQKPSRDICQRGTSLTIQCQVDSQVTMMFWYRQQPGQSLTLIATANQGSEATYESGFVIDKFPISRPNLTFSTLTVSNMSPEDSSIYLCSVRGGTKNIQYFGAGTRLSVL.

The V gene is TRBV4-1, the J gene TRBJ2-3; D is possibly TRBD2 (6 bases). Germline loops: CDR1 MGHRA, CDR2 YSYEKL. CDR3 length equals 15 residues. The V gene lost 1 base and the J gene lost 6 bases, with 14 bases spanning the gap. In DNA form, the CDR3 reads TGCGCCAGCAGCCAAGGACTCGGGGGAAGGGATACGCAGTATTTT. Protein: CASSQGLGGRDTQYF.

V usage is TRBV29-1 and J usage is TRBJ2-7; 7 positions match TRBD1. Germline V gene data show CDR1 as SQVTM and CDR2 as ANQGSEA. With 6 bases clipped from V and 4 bases from J, the junction kept 6 bases outside the gene matches. This CDR3 has 12 amino acids. CDR3 sequence: CSVRSTGYEQYF. In DNA, the CDR3 is TGCAGCGTCCGATCGACAGGGTACGAGCAGTACTTC.

The table lists this clonotype with a few counts. The V and J genes are TRBV2 and TRBJ2-3, with D hard to call. Germline CDR1 is SNHLY and CDR2 is FYNNEI. The V and J ends lost 4 bases and 2 bases respectively, with 16 bases between them. This CDR3 is 16 amino acids long. The CDR3 loop is CASSVPTFGPTDTQYF. The CDR3 DNA reads TGTGCCAGCAGTGTCCCCACATTTGGGCCCACAGATACGCAGTATTTT.

This clonotype was observed a handful of times. The chain has TRBV11-2 and TRBJ2-1, with 10 bases matching TRBD2. Losses at the gene ends were 2 bases for V and 7 bases for J; bases not matched to a gene: 5. Germline V CDR1 and CDR2: SGHAT, FQNNGV. The CDR3 has 15 amino acids. The CDR3 nucleotides read TGTGCCAGCAGCTTACTAGCGGGAGTAGGGAATGAGCAGTTCTTC. Protein product: CASSLLAGVGNEQFF.

The chain is built from TRBV5-1 and TRBJ2-7, with D possibly being TRBD2 (5 bases). V shed 1 base and J shed 5 bases, with 13 bases lying between them. Germline-derived CDR1 and CDR2 are SGHRS and YFSETQ. The CDR3 has 14 residues. For the CDR3, the DNA is TGCGCCAGCAGCTTGCAACCAGGAGGTGACGAGCAGTACTTC. Residues: CASSLQPGGDEQYF.

This clonotype turned up a few times. The gene calls are TRBV7-9 and TRBJ2-6; D gene unclear. Germline-derived CDR1 and CDR2 are SEHNR and FQNEAQ (reference sequence). The CDR3 contains 15 residues. V lost 1 base and J lost 2, with 6 bases in between. The CDR3, as DNA: TGTGCCAGCAGCTTAGAGGGCGCTGGGGCCAACGTCCTGACTTTC. This codes for CASSLEGAGANVLTF.

This rearrangement joins TRBV7-2 to TRBJ1-5; D uncertain. The V and J ends lost 5 bases and 2 bases respectively, with 16 bases between them. This CDR3 is 16 amino acids long. Germline CDR1 SGHTA, CDR2 FQGNSA. The CDR3 bases are TGTGCCAGCAGCCAAAAGCAGGAGCCAGGCAATCAGCCCCAGCATTTT. Amino acids: CASSQKQEPGNQPQHF.

The rearrangement links TRBV11-2 to TRBJ2-7, with unresolved D. Trimming removed 0 bases at V and 9 bases at J, with 9 bases between. Germline lookup yields CDR1 SGHAT and CDR2 FQNNGV. The CDR3 totals 12 residues. The CDR3, as DNA: TGTGCCAGCAGCTTAGATCGGGTTGGGCAGTACTTC. This gives the protein CASSLDRVGQYF. Complete variable domain (other parts from reference TRBV11-2 and TRBJ2-7): EAGVAQSPRYKIIEKRQSVAFWCNPISGHATLYWYQQILGQGPKLLIQFQNNGVVDDSQLPKDRFSAERLKGVDSTLKIQPAKLEDSAVYLCASSLDRVGQYFGPGTRLTVT.

CDR3 coding DNA: TGCGCCAGCAGCCAAGACACGGAAGGGTACAATGAGCAGTTCTTC. Protein: CASSQDTEGYNEQFF. This chain links TRBV4-1 with TRBJ2-1; D is uncertain. Looked up from germline, CDR1 is MGHRA and CDR2 is YSYEKL. V was clipped by 0 bases and J by 4 bases, with 10 bases between them. The CDR3 runs 15 residues.

This clonotype came up a few times. The chain recombines TRBV11-1 with TRBJ2-2; TRBD1 matches 7 bases. V dropped 4 bases and J dropped 0; count of bases not matched to a gene: 2. The CDR3 totals 15 residues. In germline, CDR1 is SGHAT, CDR2 FQDESV (reference sequence). The CDR3 DNA is TGTGCCAGCAGCTCCGGGACAGCGAACACCGGGGAGCTGTTTTTT. It is translated as CASSSGTANTGELFF.